What follows are 6 T cell receptor beta chains derived from one specimen sequenced in a study of blood T cell repertoires in COVID-19. Sequenced by immunoSEQ multiplex PCR; TCRdb stores in-frame clones only, minus some. The sample holds roughly 180,000 clones, less than 85% seen once. Sequencing input: PBMCs or T cells enriched from blood (not recorded which). These receptors were collected from a man between 60 and 70 years old who had recovered from COVID-19.

The CDR3 protein is CASTGTGGYQPQHF. The DNA for the CDR3 is TGTGCCAGCACCGGGACAGGGGGTTATCAGCCCCAGCATTTT. This chain uses TRBV19 with TRBJ1-5, with TRBD1 matching 11 bases. This CDR3 comprises 14 residues. V was pared by 9 bases and J by 5 bases, with 6 bases of the junction left unmatched. Germline CDR1 and CDR2: LNHDA and SQIVND (reference sequence).

This rearrangement joins TRBV5-5 to TRBJ2-2; 7 nucleotides line up with TRBD1. The CDR3 loop spans 18 amino acids. J was trimmed by 0 bases and V by 4 bases; bases with no gene match: 12. Germline loops: CDR1 SGHKS, CDR2 YYEKEE (reference sequence). This chain's CDR3 is CASSPTGTKLTNTGELFF. CDR3 nucleotides: TGTGCCAGCAGCCCGACAGGGACCAAATTAACGAACACCGGGGAGCTGTTTTTT.

This clone was counted a few times. The chain combines TRBV6-6 with TRBJ2-7; no firm D call. The V end was cut by 6 bases, the J end by 0 bases, with 9 bases between. Germline V gene lookup returns CDR1 MNHNY and CDR2 SVGAGI (reference sequence). The CDR3 sequence is 13 residues long. DNA for the CDR3: TGTGCCAGCAGCAATCCAGGCTCCTACGAGCAGTACTTC. Protein product: CASSNPGSYEQYF.

This chain joins TRBV4-1 and TRBJ2-1; perhaps TRBD2 as D (5 bases). Germline CDR1 reads MGHRA; CDR2 reads YSYEKL. The V end was cut by 3 bases, the J end by 5 bases, with 8 bases between. The CDR3 spans 13 residues. CDR3 DNA sequence: TGCGCCAGCAGCCAGAGAGCGGACAATGAGCAGTTCTTC. Translated: CASSQRADNEQFF.

The V gene is TRBV7-7, the J gene TRBJ2-3, with 8 bases lining up with TRBD2. The CDR3 contains 15 residues. The germline CDR1 and CDR2 sequences are SSHAT and FNYEAQ (reference sequence). CDR3 sequence reads: CAVGNRGGGTDTQYF. CDR3 DNA sequence: TGTGCGGTGGGGAACCGGGGGGGAGGCACAGATACGCAGTATTTT.

V and J are TRBV18 and TRBJ2-3; 14 bases map to TRBD2. Trimming cost V 3 bases and J 6 bases; bases outside gene matches: 11. The CDR3 sequence is 18 residues long. CDR1 is KGHSH and CDR2 is LQKENI in the germline V gene. The DNA of the CDR3 is TGTGCCAGCTCACCCCAAGGGACTAGCGGGGGAGTGGTGGATACGCAGTATTTT. This sequence encodes CASSPQGTSGGVVDTQYF. Looking up the rest from reference TRBV18 and TRBJ2-3 gives the full variable domain: NAGVMQNPRHLVRRRGQEARLRCSPMKGHSHVYWYRQLPEEGLKFMVYLQKENIIDESGMPKERFSAEFPKEGPSILRIQQVVRGDSAAYFCASSPQGTSGGVVDTQYFGPGTRLTVL.